This T cell receptor (beta chain) emerged from a study of blood T cells in healthy people across ages. The authors ran a second PCR of about 7 to 12 cycles using a sample-barcoded 5' primer and a J-beta primer mix. TCRdb re-analysed the 5' RACE reads in MiXCR, keeping a single row per CDR3 protein. The table has about 930,000 distinct CDR3 sequences, almost 30% seen once. Healthy Caucasians from Russia aged about 6 to 90 served as donors. The sample also formed part of further work on T cells of mothers and their children. That investigation notes: The cDNA synthesis received all extracted RNA, at roughly 1.6 ug per 15 ul.

The sample comprised blood. The clonotype was recovered from a woman aged 40 to 50 in good health.

CDR3: CSADPGTGEGYTF. CDR3 in DNA: TGCAGTGCTGACCCCGGGACAGGGGAGGGCTACACCTTC. J is TRBJ1-2 and V is TRBV20-1, with 10 nucleotides matching TRBD1. The CDR3 consists of 13 residues. The trim removed 5 bases at V and 8 bases at J, leaving 8 bases unmatched. Germline V gene lookup returns CDR1 DFQATT and CDR2 SNEGSKA (reference sequence).